The 9 T cell receptor beta chains reported below all come from one sample, sequenced in a study of blood T cell repertoires in COVID-19 (dated by TCRdb to the early 2020s). The library was prepared using the immunoSEQ multiplex PCR assay. TCRdb mirrors the immuneACCESS table, restricted to in-frame sequences. Some clones are absent from its copies; in checked studies, under half trace to an unresolved V gene, and the reason for the others is unknown. This sample gives 310,000 or so clones in total; 70% to 90% of them show up just once. The top ten clonotypes cover under 6.5% of the sample. The source material was peripheral blood. These receptors all stem from a man in his late teens or twenties who had recovered from COVID-19.

The gene calls are TRBV19 and TRBJ1-1; a weak D match, TRBD1 (6 bases). Trimming shortened V by 9 bases and J by 4 bases, and 15 bases separated the two germline ends. The CDR3 extends over 13 amino acids. CDR1 is LNHDA, CDR2 SQIVND, per germline (reference sequence). DNA for the CDR3: TGTGCCAGCAACACAGGGCGGAGCACTGAAGCTTTCTTT. It encodes CASNTGRSTEAFF. Supplemented by reference TRBV19 and TRBJ1-1, the full variable domain reads DGGITQSPKYLFRKEGQNVTLSCEQNLNHDAMYWYRQDPGQGLRLIYYSQIVNDFQKGDIAEGYSVSREKKESFPLTVTSAQKNPTAFYLCASNTGRSTEAFFGQGTRLTVV.

J is TRBJ2-7 and V is TRBV18; a weak D match, TRBD2 (5 bases). CDR1 and CDR2 (germline): KGHSH, LQKENI. This CDR3 is built from 15 residues. Trimming shortened V by 3 bases and J by 4 bases, and 16 bases separated the two germline ends. CDR3 sequence: CASSPEEAGDYEQYF. In DNA, the CDR3 is TGTGCCAGCTCACCGGAGGAGGCTGGTGATTACGAGCAGTACTTC.

V and J are TRBV6-6 and TRBJ1-1; 8 bases fit TRBD1. J was trimmed by 4 bases and V by 7 bases; bases with no gene match: 8. The CDR3 totals 14 residues. The germline gives CDR1 MNHNY, CDR2 SVGAGI (reference sequence). CDR3 sequence (DNA): TGTGCCAGCACCTCCTCAGGGGGCGGCACTGAAGCTTTCTTT. Translated, it gives CASTSSGGGTEAFF.

The rearrangement links TRBV4-1 to TRBJ2-7, with D unresolved. V was clipped by 0 bases and J by 1 base, with 7 bases between them. CDR1 and CDR2 from the germline V gene are MGHRA and YSYEKL. CDR3 length: 14 amino acids. The CDR3 loop reads CASSQEAESYEQYF. CDR3 nucleotides: TGCGCCAGCAGCCAAGAAGCCGAGTCCTACGAGCAGTACTTC.

This chain joins TRBV12-3 or TRBV12-4 and TRBJ1-6; D is uncertain. This CDR3 is built from 13 residues. V dropped 7 bases and J dropped 13 bases, with 17 bases sitting between them. The CDR3 DNA is TGTGCCAGCACCCTCGCGTCATTGACTCCCCTCCACTTT. Its translation: CASTLASLTPLHF.

This chain links TRBV9 with TRBJ2-1; a possible D gene is TRBD2 (5 bases). V lost 0 bases and J lost 4, with 11 bases in between. The CDR3 is made up of 15 amino acids. Germline V gene sequence: CDR1 SGDLS, CDR2 YYNGEE. The CDR3 reads CASSVEPGSYNEQFF. In DNA form, the CDR3 reads TGTGCCAGCAGCGTAGAACCGGGATCTTACAATGAGCAGTTCTTC.

V usage is TRBV2 and J usage is TRBJ2-5; 8 bases match TRBD1. V was pared by 10 bases and J by 3 bases, with 10 bases of the junction left unmatched. CDR1 is SNHLY, CDR2 FYNNEI, per germline. CDR3 length: 14 residues. The CDR3, as DNA: TGTGCCACCCCAGGACAGGGTAGGGAAGAGACCCAGTACTTC. Translating gives CATPGQGREETQYF. The whole variable domain, remainder taken from reference TRBV2 and TRBJ2-5, is EPEVTQTPSHQVTQMGQEVILRCVPISNHLYFYWYRQILGQKVEFLVSFYNNEISEKSEIFDDQFSVERPDGSNFTLKIRSTKLEDSAMYFCATPGQGREETQYFGPGTRLLVL.

This sequence joins TRBV11-2 and TRBJ1-3; D ambiguous. Germline values: CDR1 SGHAT, CDR2 FQNNGV. V shed 0 bases and J shed 4 bases, with 13 bases lying between them. This CDR3 is 16 amino acids long. The CDR3 here is CASSLDRPGMGNTIYF. As DNA, the CDR3 is TGTGCCAGCAGCTTAGACCGGCCCGGGATGGGAAACACCATATATTTT.

The genes are TRBV15 and TRBJ1-1; TRBD1 matches at 7 bases. CDR1 is LNHNV, CDR2 YYDKDF, per germline (reference sequence). The trim removed 1 base at V and 3 bases at J, leaving 8 bases unmatched. This CDR3 contains 16 residues. The CDR3, as DNA: TGTGCCACCAGCAGAGTAAGGGGGCAAGGAGACACTGAAGCTTTCTTT. Its translation is CATSRVRGQGDTEAFF. The whole variable domain, remainder taken from reference TRBV15 and TRBJ1-1, is DAMVIQNPRYQVTQFGKPVTLSCSQTLNHNVMYWYQQKSSQAPKLLFHYYDKDFNNEADTPDNFQSRRPNTSFCFLDIRSPGLGDTAMYLCATSRVRGQGDTEAFFGQGTRLTVV.